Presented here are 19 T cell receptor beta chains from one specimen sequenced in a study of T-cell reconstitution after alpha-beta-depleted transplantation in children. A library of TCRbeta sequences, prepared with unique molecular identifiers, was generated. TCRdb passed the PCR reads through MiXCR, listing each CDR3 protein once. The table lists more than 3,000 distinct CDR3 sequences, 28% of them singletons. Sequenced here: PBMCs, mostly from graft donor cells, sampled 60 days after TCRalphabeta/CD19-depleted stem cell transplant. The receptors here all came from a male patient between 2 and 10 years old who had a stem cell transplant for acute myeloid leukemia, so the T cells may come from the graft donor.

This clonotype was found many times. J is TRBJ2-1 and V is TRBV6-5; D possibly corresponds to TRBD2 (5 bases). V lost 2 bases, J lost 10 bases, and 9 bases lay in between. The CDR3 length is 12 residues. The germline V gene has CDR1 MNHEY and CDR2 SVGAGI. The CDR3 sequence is CASSYRENEQFF. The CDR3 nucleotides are TGTGCCAGCAGTTACCGGGAAAACGAGCAGTTCTTC.

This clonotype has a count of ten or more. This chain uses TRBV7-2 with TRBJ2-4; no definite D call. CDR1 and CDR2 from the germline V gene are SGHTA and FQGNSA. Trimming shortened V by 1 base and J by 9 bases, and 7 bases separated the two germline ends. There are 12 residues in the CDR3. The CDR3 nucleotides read TGTGCCAGCAGCTTAGATCGTGGCATTCAGTACTTC. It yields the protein CASSLDRGIQYF.

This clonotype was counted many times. DNA for the CDR3: TGTGCCAGCTCACGGGGACCATACGAGCAGTACGTC. This encodes CASSRGPYEQYV. The chain carries TRBV18 and TRBJ2-7; D is tentatively TRBD1 or TRBD2 (5 bases each). The V end was cut by 4 bases, the J end by 4 bases, with 8 bases between. In germline, CDR1 is KGHSH, CDR2 LQKENI. The CDR3 has 12 residues.

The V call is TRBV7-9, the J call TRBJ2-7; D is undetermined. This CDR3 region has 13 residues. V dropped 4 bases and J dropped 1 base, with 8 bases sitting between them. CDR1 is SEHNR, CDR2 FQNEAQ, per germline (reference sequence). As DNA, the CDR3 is TGTGCCAGCAGCTCAAGAGTTTCCTACGAGCAGTACTTC. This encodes CASSSRVSYEQYF.

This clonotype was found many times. The CDR3 nucleotides read TGTGCCAGCAGAGCGCCTCTAGCGGGATACACAGATACGCAGTATTTT. Translation: CASRAPLAGYTDTQYF. This sequence joins TRBV2 and TRBJ2-3, with 9 bases identical to TRBD2. Germline-derived CDR1 and CDR2 are SNHLY and FYNNEI. This CDR3 is built from 16 residues. Trimming cost V 6 bases and J 2 bases; bases outside gene matches: 9.

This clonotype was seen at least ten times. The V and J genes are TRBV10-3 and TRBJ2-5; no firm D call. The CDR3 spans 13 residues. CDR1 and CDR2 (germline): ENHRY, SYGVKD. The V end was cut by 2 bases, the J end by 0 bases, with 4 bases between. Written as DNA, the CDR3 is TGTGCCATCAGTGAGGGCTACCAAGAGACCCAGTACTTC. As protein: CAISEGYQETQYF.

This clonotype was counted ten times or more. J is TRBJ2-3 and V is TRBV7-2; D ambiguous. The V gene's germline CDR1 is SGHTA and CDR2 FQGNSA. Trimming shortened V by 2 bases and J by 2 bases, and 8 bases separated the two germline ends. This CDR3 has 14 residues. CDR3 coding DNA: TGTGCCAGCAGCTTATTCCTTCACACAGATACGCAGTATTTT. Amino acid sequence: CASSLFLHTDTQYF.

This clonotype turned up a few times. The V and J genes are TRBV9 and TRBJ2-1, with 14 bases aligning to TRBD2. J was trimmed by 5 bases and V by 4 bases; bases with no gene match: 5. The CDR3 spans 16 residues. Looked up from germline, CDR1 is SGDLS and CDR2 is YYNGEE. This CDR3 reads CASSNPGLAGDNEQFF. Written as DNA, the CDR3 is TGTGCCAGCAGCAATCCGGGACTAGCGGGAGACAATGAGCAGTTCTTC.

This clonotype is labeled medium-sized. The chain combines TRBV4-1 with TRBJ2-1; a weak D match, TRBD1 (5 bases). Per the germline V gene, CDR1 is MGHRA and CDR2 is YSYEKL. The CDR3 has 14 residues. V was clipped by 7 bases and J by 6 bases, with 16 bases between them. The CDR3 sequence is CASNDRGSGNEQFF. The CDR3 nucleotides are TGCGCCAGCAACGACAGAGGAAGTGGCAATGAGCAGTTCTTC.

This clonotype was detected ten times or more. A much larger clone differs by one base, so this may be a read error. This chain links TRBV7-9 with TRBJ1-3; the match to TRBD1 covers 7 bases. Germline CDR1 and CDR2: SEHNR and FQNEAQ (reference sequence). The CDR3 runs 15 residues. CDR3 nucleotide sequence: TGTGCCGGCAGCTCCAGACAGGGTCTAGGAAACACCATATATTTT. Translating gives CAGSSRQGLGNTIYF. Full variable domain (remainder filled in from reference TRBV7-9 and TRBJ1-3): DTGVSQNPRHKITKRGQNVTFRCDPISEHNRLYWYRQTLGQGPEFLTYFQNEAQLEKSRLLSDRFSAERPKGSFSTLEIQRTEQGDSAMYLCAGSSRQGLGNTIYFGEGSWLTVV.

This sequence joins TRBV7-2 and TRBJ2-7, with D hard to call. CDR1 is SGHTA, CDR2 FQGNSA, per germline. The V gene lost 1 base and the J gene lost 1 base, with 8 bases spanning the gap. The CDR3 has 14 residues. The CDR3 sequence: CASSLDPTSYEQYF. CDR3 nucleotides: TGTGCCAGCAGCTTAGACCCCACATCCTACGAGCAGTACTTC.

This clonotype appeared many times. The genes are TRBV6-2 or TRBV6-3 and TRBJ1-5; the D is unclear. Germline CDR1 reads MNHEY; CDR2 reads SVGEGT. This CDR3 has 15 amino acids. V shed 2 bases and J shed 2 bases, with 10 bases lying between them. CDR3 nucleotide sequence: TGTGCCAGCAGTTACGCGGGTATGGGCAATCAGCCCCAGCATTTT. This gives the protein CASSYAGMGNQPQHF.

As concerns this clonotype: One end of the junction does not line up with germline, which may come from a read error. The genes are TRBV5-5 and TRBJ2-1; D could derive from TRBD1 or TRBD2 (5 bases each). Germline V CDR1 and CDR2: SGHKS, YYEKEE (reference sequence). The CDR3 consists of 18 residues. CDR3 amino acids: CDSSLVQGKRRWDNEQFF. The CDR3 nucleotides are TGTGACAGCAGCTTGGTCCAGGGTAAACGGAGGTGGGACAATGAGCAGTTCTTC.

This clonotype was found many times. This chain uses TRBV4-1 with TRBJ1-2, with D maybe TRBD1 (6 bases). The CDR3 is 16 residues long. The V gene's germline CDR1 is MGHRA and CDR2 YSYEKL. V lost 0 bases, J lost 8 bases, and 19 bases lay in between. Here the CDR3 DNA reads TGCGCCAGCAGCCAAGACAAGGACCCAGGGGCCTGGGGCTACACCTTC. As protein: CASSQDKDPGAWGYTF.

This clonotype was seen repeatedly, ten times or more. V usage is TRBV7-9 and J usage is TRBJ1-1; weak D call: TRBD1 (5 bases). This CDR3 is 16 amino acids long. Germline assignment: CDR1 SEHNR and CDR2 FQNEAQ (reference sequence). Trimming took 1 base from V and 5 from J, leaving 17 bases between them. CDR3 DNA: TGTGCCAGCAGCTTAGATTTTTGGGGCATCATAACTGAAGCTTTCTTT. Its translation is CASSLDFWGIITEAFF.

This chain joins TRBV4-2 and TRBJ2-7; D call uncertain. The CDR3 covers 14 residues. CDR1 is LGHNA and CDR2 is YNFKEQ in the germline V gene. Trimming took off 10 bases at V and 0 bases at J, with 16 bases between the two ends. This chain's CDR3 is CAMGPPRISYEQYV. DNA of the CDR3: TGTGCCATGGGCCCCCCGCGAATCTCCTACGAGCAGTACGTC.

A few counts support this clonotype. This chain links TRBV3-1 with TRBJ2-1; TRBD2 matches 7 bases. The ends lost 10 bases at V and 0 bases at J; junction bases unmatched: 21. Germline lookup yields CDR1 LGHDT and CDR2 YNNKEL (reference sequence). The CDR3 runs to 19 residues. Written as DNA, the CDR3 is TGTGCCACCTGCCAGGAGGTCGGGAATCCGGGAGGCTCCTACAATGAGCAGTTCTTC. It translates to CATCQEVGNPGGSYNEQFF.

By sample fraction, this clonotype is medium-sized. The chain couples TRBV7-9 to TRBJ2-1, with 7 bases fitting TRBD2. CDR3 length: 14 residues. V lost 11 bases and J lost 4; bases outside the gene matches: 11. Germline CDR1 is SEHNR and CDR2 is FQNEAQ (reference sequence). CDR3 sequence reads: CAAAPSGAYNEQFF. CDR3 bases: TGTGCCGCGGCCCCTAGCGGAGCTTACAATGAGCAGTTCTTC.

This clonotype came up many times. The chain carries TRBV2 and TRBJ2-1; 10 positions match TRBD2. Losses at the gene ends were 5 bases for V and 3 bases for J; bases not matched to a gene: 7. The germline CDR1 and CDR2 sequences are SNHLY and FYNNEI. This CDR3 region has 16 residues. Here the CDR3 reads CASSHRTSGFYNEQFF. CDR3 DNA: TGTGCCAGCAGTCATCGGACTAGCGGCTTCTACAATGAGCAGTTCTTC.